The 14 T cell receptor beta chains below come from one sample, sequenced in a study of siplizumab effects on memory and regulatory T cells. Over a period of 5 to 7 days at 37 degrees C, the mixed lymphocyte reaction cells were cocultured. Repertoires were generated with immunoSEQ multiplex PCR, while TCRdb's copy carries only in-frame clones and drops some. The sample includes some 5,000 clones, 40% to 55% of them seen just once. Antigen specificity for these receptors is unknown. Sequenced material: CFSE-low (dividing) CD8+ T cells sorted from an allogeneic mixed lymphocyte reaction. All receptors come from a human donor in good health; the cells came from an allogeneic mixed lymphocyte reaction. Some clones in this sample may be carry-over from other donors' samples.

The genes are TRBV5-4 and TRBJ2-5; 10 bases align to TRBD1. The end of the DNA fits TRBJ2-7 better, so the J call may be wrong. This CDR3 has 14 residues. The V gene's germline CDR1 is SGHNT and CDR2 YYREEE (reference sequence). The DNA of the CDR3 is TGTGCCAGCAGCTATGCCGGGACAGGGGTCGAGCAGTACTTC. It yields the protein CASSYAGTGVEQYF.

This chain joins TRBV11-1 and TRBJ2-7; D ambiguous. The V gene lost 0 bases and the J gene lost 2 bases, with 8 bases spanning the gap. CDR3 length: 14 residues. Germline CDR1 SGHAT, CDR2 FQDESV (reference sequence). CDR3 protein: CASSLAELAYEQYF. DNA of the CDR3: TGTGCCAGCAGCTTAGCCGAATTGGCCTACGAGCAGTACTTC. Using reference TRBV11-1 and TRBJ2-7 for the parts outside the CDR3, the full variable domain is EAEVAQSPRYKITEKSQAVAFWCDPISGHATLYWYRQILGQGPELLVQFQDESVVDDSQLPKDRFSAERLKGVDSTLKIQPAELGDSAMYLCASSLAELAYEQYFGPGTRLTVT.

This clone has a single count. J is TRBJ2-7 and V is TRBV27, with D perhaps TRBD1 (5 bases). V lost 3 bases, J lost 4 bases, and 13 bases lay in between. CDR1 and CDR2 from the germline V gene are MNHEY and SMNVEV (reference sequence). The CDR3 length is 14 residues. The CDR3 nucleotides read TGTGCCAGCAGTTTGGGGCCTAAAAGTTACGAGCAGTACTTC. As protein: CASSLGPKSYEQYF.

The rearrangement links TRBV14 to TRBJ2-3, with D possibly being TRBD2 (5 bases). The CDR3 runs to 15 residues. The V end lost 4 bases, the J end lost 3 bases, and 14 bases lay between the germline ends. CDR1 SGHDN and CDR2 FVKESK come from the germline V gene. The CDR3 DNA reads as TGTGCCAGCAGCCTGGGCCCGGGGTGGACAGATACGCAGTATTTT. Protein sequence: CASSLGPGWTDTQYF. Variable domain in full (rest from reference TRBV14 and TRBJ2-3): EAGVTQFPSHSVIEKGQTVTLRCDPISGHDNLYWYRRVMGKEIKFLLHFVKESKQDESGMPNNRFLAERTGGTYSTLKVQPAELEDSGVYFCASSLGPGWTDTQYFGPGTRLTVL.

CDR3 protein: CASSFRGAYEQYF. Written as DNA, the CDR3 is TGTGCCAGCAGCTTTCGGGGGGCCTACGAGCAGTACTTC. The chain joins TRBV5-6 to TRBJ2-7; TRBD2 agrees at 7 bases. This CDR3 is 13 amino acids long. The junction had 1 base not matched to a gene; V was cut back by 2 bases and J by 2 bases. Germline lookup yields CDR1 SGHDT and CDR2 YYEEEE. Together with reference TRBV5-6 and TRBJ2-7, the CDR3 gives the full variable domain: DAGVTQSPTHLIKTRGQQVTLRCSPKSGHDTVSWYQQALGQGPQFIFQYYEEEERQRGNFPDRFSGHQFPNYSSELNVNALLLGDSALYLCASSFRGAYEQYFGPGTRLTVT.

This rearrangement joins TRBV11-2 to TRBJ2-4, with D perhaps matching TRBD2 (7 bases). The V end lost 7 bases, the J end lost 8 bases, and 12 bases lay between the germline ends. The length of the CDR3 is 12 residues. Germline values: CDR1 SGHAT, CDR2 FQNNGV. Here the CDR3 DNA reads TGTGCCAGCACCGACGGGGGGCACATTCAGTACTTC. Protein: CASTDGGHIQYF.

V and J are TRBV5-1 and TRBJ2-1; 10 bases line up with TRBD1. Per the germline V gene, CDR1 is SGHRS and CDR2 is YFSETQ. This CDR3 is 14 amino acids long. V dropped 7 bases and J dropped 12; count of bases not matched to a gene: 13. In DNA, the CDR3 is TGCGCCAGCGTTATGACAGGGGGCTCTTATGGGCAGTTCTTC. Its protein is CASVMTGGSYGQFF.

A few counts support this clone. This rearrangement joins TRBV19 to TRBJ1-5; a possible D gene is TRBD1 (5 bases). The germline V and J ends were trimmed by 3 bases and 4 bases, with 13 bases remaining between them. This CDR3 comprises 15 residues. Germline loops: CDR1 LNHDA, CDR2 SQIVND (reference sequence). CDR3 sequence: CASSMFQGNNQPQHF. CDR3 nucleotides: TGTGCCAGTAGTATGTTTCAGGGTAATAATCAGCCCCAGCATTTT.

This clone was counted between two and nine times. The V call is TRBV9, the J call TRBJ2-1; 10 bases agree with TRBD2. Germline loops: CDR1 SGDLS, CDR2 YYNGEE. This CDR3 spans 15 amino acids. V shed 3 bases, J shed 7 bases, and the junction held 7 bases outside the gene matches. The CDR3 DNA reads as TGTGCCAGCAGCGCGAGCGGGAGGGCCATAAATGAGCAGTTCTTC. Translation gives CASSASGRAINEQFF.

CDR3 coding DNA: TGTGCCAGCAGTCCCGACGGTAACTCTGGGGCCAACGTCCTGACTTTC. Its protein product is CASSPDGNSGANVLTF. J is TRBJ2-6 and V is TRBV27; D unresolved. CDR3 length: 16 residues. Germline assignment: CDR1 MNHEY and CDR2 SMNVEV (reference sequence). V was trimmed by 5 bases and J by 0 bases, leaving 11 bases between them.

This chain uses TRBV18 with TRBJ2-7; 9 positions match TRBD1. V lost 3 bases and J lost 2; bases outside the gene matches: 2. Germline-derived CDR1 and CDR2 are KGHSH and LQKENI. CDR3 length: 14 amino acids. The CDR3 here is CASSPGQGPYEQYF. CDR3 sequence (DNA): TGTGCCAGCTCACCGGGACAGGGTCCCTACGAGCAGTACTTC.

In regard to this clone: A much larger clone is a single base away; this may be a read error. The chain carries TRBV27 and TRBJ2-7; D gene unclear. The CDR3 totals 11 residues. Germline V gene lookup returns CDR1 MNHEY and CDR2 SMNVEV (reference sequence). CDR3 bases: TGTGCCAGCAGGCTGGGTTACGAGCAGTGCTTC. Its translation is CASRLGYEQCF.

This clone appeared a few times. The chain employs TRBV27 and TRBJ2-3; 9 nucleotides line up with TRBD2. The V and J ends lost 6 bases and 3 bases, in that order; junction bases with no gene match: 4. This CDR3 has 14 amino acids. Germline assignment: CDR1 MNHEY and CDR2 SMNVEV (reference sequence). The CDR3 loop reads CASSGSGRTDTQYF. Written as DNA, the CDR3 is TGTGCCAGCAGCGGGAGCGGGAGGACAGATACGCAGTATTTT.

The V and J genes are TRBV28 and TRBJ2-5; a possible D gene is TRBD1 (6 bases). The J call is uncertain, as TRBJ2-7 better fits the DNA end. The CDR3 consists of 14 residues. The germline CDR1 and CDR2 sequences are MDHEN and SYDVKM. CDR3: CASSQWTESYEQYF. The CDR3 nucleotides are TGTGCCAGCAGCCAGTGGACAGAGTCCTACGAGCAGTACTTC.